This passage covers 11 T cell receptor beta chains from one sample sequenced in a study of patients and donors after allogeneic stem cell transplantation. TCRdb passed the RT-PCR reads through MiXCR, listing each CDR3 protein once. The table includes about 960,000 distinct CDR3 sequences, under 20% detected once. Sequences were obtained from blood, either unsorted or a sorted T cell fraction (not recorded which). These receptors came from a human donor who was either an allogeneic HSCT recipient or a stem cell or donor lymphocyte infusion donor (not recorded which). It is not recorded whose cells these are; they may come from a transplant donor.

Only a few counts were recorded for this clonotype. Germline and junction disagree at one end, which may indicate a read error. The rearrangement joins TRBV7-2 to TRBJ2-1, with 8 bases that match TRBD2. CDR1 and CDR2 from the germline V gene are SGHTA and FQGNSA. The CDR3 sequence is 16 residues long. The CDR3, as DNA: TGTGCCAGCAGCGTAACTGGACTAGCCCCGTACAAAGAGCAGTTCTTC. Protein sequence: CASSVTGLAPYKEQFF.

The CDR3, as DNA: TGCGCCAGCAGGGACAGGGGAGTTCCAGAGACCCAGTACTTC. Amino acids: CASRDRGVPETQYF. The chain uses TRBV5-1 and TRBJ2-5; TRBD1 matches at 9 bases. Germline trimming cut 5 bases from V and 4 bases from J; bases unmatched to any gene: 6. The CDR3 totals 14 residues. CDR1 and CDR2 (germline): SGHRS, YFSETQ.

This clonotype was seen a few times. The V gene is TRBV12-3 or TRBV12-4, the J gene TRBJ1-3; D may be TRBD1 (6 bases). The CDR3 sequence is 14 residues long. Trimming took 6 bases from V and 2 from J, leaving 11 bases between them. CDR3 sequence (DNA): TGTGCCAGCAGCGGACAGTGGGCTGGAAACACCATATATTTT. It specifies CASSGQWAGNTIYF.

The V call is TRBV6-2 or TRBV6-3, the J call TRBJ1-5, with D unresolved. CDR1 is MNHEY, CDR2 SVGEGT, per germline. Trimming removed 0 bases from V and 7 bases from J, with 13 bases in between. The CDR3 is 15 amino acids. Here the CDR3 reads CASSYSIGGLQPQHF. CDR3 sequence (DNA): TGTGCCAGCAGTTACTCGATCGGAGGGTTACAGCCCCAGCATTTT.

This rearrangement joins TRBV27 to TRBJ2-7; no clear D gene. The germline V gene has CDR1 MNHEY and CDR2 SMNVEV (reference sequence). The CDR3 is made up of 14 amino acids. The ends were cut back, 7 bases at V and 1 base at J, with 14 bases in the middle. The CDR3, as DNA: TGTGCCAGCATTAAGATGGACGGTTCCTACGAGCAGTACTTC. Protein: CASIKMDGSYEQYF.

This clonotype appeared a few times. The rearrangement uses TRBV5-1 and TRBJ2-5, with no clear D. The CDR3 runs to 14 residues. Trimming left V 3 bases short and J 6 bases short, with 15 bases between. The V gene's germline CDR1 is SGHRS and CDR2 YFSETQ. This CDR3 is CASSSLNMGKTQYF. The DNA for the CDR3 is TGCGCCAGCAGCTCTCTTAACATGGGGAAGACCCAGTACTTC.

The gene calls are TRBV5-1 and TRBJ2-1; D is possibly TRBD1 (6 bases). The CDR3 contains 15 residues. Germline lookup yields CDR1 SGHRS and CDR2 YFSETQ. Trimming shortened V by 1 base and J by 7 bases, and 15 bases separated the two germline ends. The CDR3 loop is CASSLRDRPFNEQFF. The CDR3 nucleotides are TGCGCCAGCAGCTTGAGAGACAGGCCCTTTAATGAGCAGTTCTTC.

The chain combines TRBV4-3 with TRBJ2-2; 12 nucleotides agree with TRBD1. The CDR3 length is 17 residues. After removal of 0 bases from V and 7 bases from J, the junction contained 6 bases not matched to a gene. CDR1 LGHNA and CDR2 YSLEER come from the germline V gene. In nucleotides, the CDR3 is TGCGCCAGCAGCCAAGATCCGGGACAGGGGGCAGTCGGGGAGCTGTTTTTT. Encoded protein: CASSQDPGQGAVGELFF.

This clonotype was observed at least ten times. The chain is built from TRBV11-2 and TRBJ1-1; 9 bases are shared with TRBD1. Germline trimming cut 3 bases from V and 4 bases from J; bases unmatched to any gene: 3. CDR1 SGHAT and CDR2 FQNNGV come from the germline V gene. This CDR3 is 14 amino acids long. CDR3 region: CASSFGTGFTEAFF. CDR3 DNA: TGTGCCAGCAGCTTTGGGACAGGGTTCACTGAAGCTTTCTTT.

This clonotype was detected many times. The gene calls are TRBV12-3 or TRBV12-4 and TRBJ2-7, with D possibly TRBD1 on 6 matching bases. Trimming stripped 6 bases from V and 3 bases from J, with 9 bases between. CDR3 length: 12 residues. Here the CDR3 reads CASSPQGYEQYF. Here the CDR3 DNA reads TGTGCCAGCAGCCCACAGGGCTACGAGCAGTACTTC.

V is TRBV20-1 and J is TRBJ2-7; weak D call: TRBD2 (6 bases). The CDR3 sequence is 12 residues long. V dropped 6 bases and J dropped 0 bases, with 9 bases sitting between them. Germline V gene data show CDR1 as DFQATT and CDR2 as SNEGSKA (reference sequence). CDR3 DNA: TGCAGTGCGGTGGACTACTCCTACGAGCAGTACTTC. Protein: CSAVDYSYEQYF.